Sequencing of this TCR beta chain was carried out in a study of Ad26.COV2.S vaccination and SARS-CoV-2 variants (dated by TCRdb to about 2021). With respect to the entire study: Sequencing of the TCRbeta repertoire served to evaluate the specificity and breadth of SARS-CoV-2-reactive T cell receptors following Ad26.COV2.S vaccination. A total of some 30 samples were included in the TCR-sequenced set, comprising approximately 20 Ad26.COV2.S vaccine recipients, 5 placebo recipients and 8 SARS-CoV-2 convalescent individuals. Points the paper makes about the study in general: Comparable non-spike TCR breadth was observed between vaccine and placebo recipients, consistent with only spike being contained in the vaccine. According to the authors, total T cell responses may have been underestimated by the TCR breadth and depth analyses. After vaccination, substantial breadth of spike-specific CD8+ and CD4+ T cell responses was reported. Ad26.COV2.S recipients had higher spike-specific TCR breadth than placebo recipients (P = 0.0014).

Of note for this clone: Its antigen is currently not known. The sample holds no much larger clone one base away, and base qualities are not on file.

Including the terminal cysteine and phenylalanine, the CDR3 comprises 16 residues. Of all the DNA, just the CDR3 is kept, 48 bases in frame from base 1. The germline V gene yields SGHRS for CDR1 and YFSETQ for CDR2. V loses 4 bases at its end and J loses 6 bases; junction bases beyond the gene matches: 12. The immunoSEQ Assay was the method used to sequence TCRbeta CDR3 regions. After extraction, genomic DNA underwent amplification by bias-controlled multiplex PCR, followed by high-throughput sequencing. Per the authors' processing: To quantify the absolute abundance of each unique TCRbeta CDR3 region, sequences were collapsed and filtered. T cell fraction was estimated by normalizing TCRbeta template counts to usable DNA, which was measured by amplifying reference genes present in all nucleated cells. Repertoire TCRs were annotated as SARS-CoV-2-specific by exact matching of V gene, CDR3 amino acid sequence and J gene to a known reactive TCR set. The reference SARS-CoV-2 TCR set was obtained from MIRA and was filtered for enrichment in COVID-19-positive ImmuneCODE repertoires, whereby public or cross-reactive TCRs were removed. Using the MIRA antigens, annotated TCRs were further analysed by specific ORF or by position within an ORF. Breadth was defined as the number of annotated unique rearrangements divided by the total number of unique productive rearrangements, and depth was defined as the summed frequency of the annotated unique rearrangements. Group comparisons of TCR breadth used two-sided Wilcoxon rank-sum tests. The immuneACCESS repertoire file appears here via TCRdb, limited to in-frame rearrangements. These files lack a portion of the clones; in checked studies, under half of the deficit traces to unresolved V genes, and the cause of the others is not known. V and J calls and clone size are copied from that table; D and trimming were computed from the DNA. The sample contains 120,000 to 150,000 clones, just over 85% of them found a single time. The ten largest clones represent approximately 5.1% of the sample.

The sample's time point label is to be understood as: individuals recovered from natural SARS-CoV-2 infection. The chain is encoded by TRBV5-1 joined to TRBJ2-1; TRBD1 fits 8 bases in the junction. The sequence was obtained from a human donor who had recovered from COVID-19. Specimen: peripheral blood, collected after recovery from COVID-19. The DNA sequence follows: TGCGCCAGCAGCCCCCAGGCTGGGACAGGTGGCAATGAGCAGTTCTTC. It translates as CASSPQAGTGGNEQFF. The entire variable domain, with the stretches around the CDR3 drawn from the reference TRBV5-1 and TRBJ2-1 proteins, is KAGVTQTPRYLIKTRGQQVTLSCSPISGHRSVSWYQQTPGQGLQFLFEYFSETQRNKGNFPGRFSGRQFSNSRSEMNVSTLELGDSALYLCASSPQAGTGGNEQFFGPGTRLTVL.